The entry below describes one TCR beta chain. As previously described, bulk TCR libraries were made using listed TCR primers. TCRdb analysed the PCR reads with MiXCR anew, one entry per CDR3 protein. The sample has under 800,000 distinct CDR3 sequences, roughly 27% seen once. Sorted naive CD8 T cells were those defined as CD8+CD4-CCR7+CD45RA+. This specimen comes from a study of molecular identifiers for immune sequencing clone quantification. This CDR3 is built from 13 residues. The ends were cut back, 3 bases at V and 6 bases at J, with 11 bases in the middle. Germline lookup yields CDR1 MDHEN and CDR2 SYDVKM.

The chain combines TRBV28 with TRBJ1-2; D remains unclear. This receptor was taken from a human donor in good health. Some libraries in this study had Jurkat cell RNA spiked in. Sequencing used naive CD8+ T cells from blood, with Jurkat cell RNA spiked in. Subset of the sample: FACS-sorted CD8+CD4-CCR7+CD45RA+ naive T cells. The CDR3 sequence: CASSLDYGDGYTF. DNA of the CDR3: TGTGCCAGCAGTTTGGATTATGGTGATGGCTACACCTTC.